The 10 T cell receptor beta chains presented below share a single source sample, sequenced in a study of blood T cell repertoires in COVID-19 (dated by TCRdb to the early 2020s). The library relied on the immunoSEQ multiplex PCR assay. TCRdb provides this immuneACCESS table in a form limited to in-frame rearrangements. Some clones are lacking; in checked studies, under half of them reflect an unresolved V gene, and why the rest are absent is not known. The sample contains under 200,000 clones, 87% of them found a single time. Together, the top ten hold roughly 4% of the sample. Material: peripheral blood. These receptor sequences come from a woman aged 55-70 years who had recovered from COVID-19.

This rearrangement joins TRBV6-5 to TRBJ1-2; D not resolved. Trimming left V 8 bases short and J 4 bases short, with 14 bases between. CDR1 and CDR2 (germline): MNHEY, SVGAGI. CDR3 length: 13 residues. CDR3 coding DNA: TGTGCCAGCCTCGGTACGCTTCCCTATGGCTACACCTTC. Protein sequence: CASLGTLPYGYTF.

V and J are TRBV5-4 and TRBJ2-3; TRBD2 aligns across 11 bases. CDR3 length equals 15 residues. Germline V CDR1 and CDR2: SGHNT, YYREEE (reference sequence). Losses at the gene ends were 3 bases for V and 2 bases for J; bases not matched to a gene: 2. CDR3 DNA sequence: TGTGCCAGCAGCTCGACTAGCGGGGCCACAGATACGCAGTATTTT. It translates to CASSSTSGATDTQYF.

The CDR3 DNA is TGTGCCAGCAGCTTCGGCCCGGACAGGGTAGTTGATGGCTACACCTTC. It translates to CASSFGPDRVVDGYTF. The chain recombines TRBV7-2 with TRBJ1-2; 8 nucleotides line up with TRBD1. Germline V gene sequence: CDR1 SGHTA, CDR2 FQGNSA. The ends lost 3 bases at V and 6 bases at J; junction bases unmatched: 12. This CDR3 is built from 16 residues.

The chain joins TRBV4-1 to TRBJ1-5; a weak D match, TRBD1 (6 bases). The CDR3 has 15 amino acids. Germline loops: CDR1 MGHRA, CDR2 YSYEKL. The germline V and J ends were trimmed by 0 bases and 5 bases, with 11 bases remaining between them. For the CDR3, the DNA is TGCGCCAGCAGCCAAGAATCACAGGGTTATCAGCCCCAGCATTTT. It codes for CASSQESQGYQPQHF.

The chain employs TRBV30 and TRBJ1-2; D perhaps matches TRBD1 (6 bases). The CDR3 runs 13 residues. Trimming stripped 2 bases from V and 2 bases from J, with 9 bases between. The germline CDR1 and CDR2 sequences are GTSNPN and SVGIG (reference sequence). Written as DNA, the CDR3 is TGTGCCTGGAGTCCACAGGGAAACTATGGCTACACCTTC. Translation gives CAWSPQGNYGYTF.

The chain is built from TRBV10-1 and TRBJ2-3; TRBD2 aligns across 8 bases. V was clipped by 5 bases and J by 9 bases; unmatched bases: 16. Germline V gene sequence: CDR1 WNHNN, CDR2 SYGVQD (reference sequence). This CDR3 has 16 amino acids. CDR3 residues: CASSHVTAGAERTQYF. Written as DNA, the CDR3 is TGCGCCAGCAGTCACGTTACAGCGGGGGCCGAAAGGACGCAGTATTTT.

The V and J genes are TRBV6-2 or TRBV6-3 and TRBJ1-1; 7 bases fit TRBD1. The length of the CDR3 is 13 residues. Germline V gene data show CDR1 as MNHEY and CDR2 as SVGEGT. J was trimmed by 1 base and V by 5 bases; bases with no gene match: 1. CDR3 region: CASSRDRNTEAFF. The CDR3, as DNA: TGTGCCAGCAGTCGGGACAGGAACACTGAAGCTTTCTTT.

The V call is TRBV18, the J call TRBJ2-5, with 9 bases that match TRBD2. Trimming removed 3 bases from V and 5 bases from J; junction bases left unmatched: 16. The germline CDR1 and CDR2 sequences are KGHSH and LQKENI. CDR3 length: 18 amino acids. CDR3 sequence (DNA): TGTGCCAGCTCACCGAGGTATCTCCCCGCTAGCGGGACGGAGACCCAGTACTTC. Translating gives CASSPRYLPASGTETQYF. The variable domain in full, with the rest retrieved from reference TRBV18 and TRBJ2-5, is NAGVMQNPRHLVRRRGQEARLRCSPMKGHSHVYWYRQLPEEGLKFMVYLQKENIIDESGMPKERFSAEFPKEGPSILRIQQVVRGDSAAYFCASSPRYLPASGTETQYFGPGTRLLVL.

The chain joins TRBV10-3 to TRBJ1-1, with 7 bases that match TRBD1. CDR1 ENHRY and CDR2 SYGVKD come from the germline V gene. This CDR3 comprises 13 residues. Trimming took 6 bases from V and 3 from J; bases not matched to a gene: 4. In nucleotides, the CDR3 is TGTGCCATCAGCCGGACAGGAGACACTGAAGCTTTCTTT. Its translation is CAISRTGDTEAFF.

This clone has more than one count but fewer than ten. The genes are TRBV10-2 and TRBJ1-5; TRBD1 might be the D (6 bases). Germline CDR1 reads WSHSY; CDR2 reads SAAADI. The CDR3 spans 13 residues. Trimming took off 3 bases at V and 7 bases at J, with 10 bases between the two ends. In DNA, the CDR3 is TGCGCCAGCAGTGAACAGGGCGGCCAGCCCCAGCATTTT. Protein sequence: CASSEQGGQPQHF.